This T cell receptor (beta chain) appears in the sequencing data of a study of T-cell reconstitution after alpha-beta-depleted transplantation in children. Unique molecular identifiers were used in preparing the TCRbeta library. TCRdb reprocessed the PCR reads with MiXCR, giving one entry per CDR3 protein. The top ten hold over 2% of the sample, which has hundreds of thousands of distinct CDR3 sequences, 10% to 15% seen once. Study results and caveats: At around two months after transplant, the alpha-beta T cells were reportedly derived from several hundred expanded clones that came from non-depleted graft cells. At the one-year point after transplant, T-cell counts and TCRbeta diversity were found to come mostly from T cells that had been newly produced.

The V end lost 4 bases, the J end lost 2 bases, and 13 bases lay between the germline ends. Germline lookup yields CDR1 DFQATT and CDR2 SNEGSKA (reference sequence). The CDR3 is made up of 14 amino acids. The table lists this clonotype with a few counts. Its antigen is still unknown. This specimen consisted of PBMCs, mostly from graft donor cells, obtained 360 days after TCRalphabeta/CD19-depleted stem cell transplant. The chain uses TRBV20-1 and TRBJ2-3; TRBD2 might be the D (6 bases). This receptor was taken from a male patient younger than 18 who had a stem cell transplant for acute myeloid leukemia, so the T cells may come from the graft donor. DNA of the CDR3: TGCAGTGCTATCCCCGGGACTTACACAGATACGCAGTATTTT. Its protein product is CSAIPGTYTDTQYF.